These 20 T cell receptor beta chains were sequenced from one sample in a study of blood T cell repertoires in COVID-19. Using immunoSEQ multiplex PCR, the repertoire was profiled, and TCRdb retains in-frame clones only, with some absent. The data contain 110,000 or so clones, roughly 80% of them singletons. Sequenced sample: peripheral blood. Receptor source: a woman aged 60-75 years with acute or convalescent COVID-19.

The chain links TRBV27 to TRBJ2-1; weak D call: TRBD2 (6 bases). CDR1 MNHEY and CDR2 SMNVEV come from the germline V gene (reference sequence). The CDR3 sequence is 19 residues long. Trimming stripped 0 bases from V and 8 bases from J, with 26 bases between. The CDR3 reads CASSLSVLGRGLLIDEQFF. CDR3 coding DNA: TGTGCCAGCAGTTTATCTGTTCTCGGGCGGGGTCTTTTGATTGATGAGCAGTTCTTC.

The chain is built from TRBV28 and TRBJ2-2; D is perhaps TRBD1 (6 bases). CDR3 size: 13 residues. In germline, CDR1 is MDHEN, CDR2 SYDVKM. Trimming removed 6 bases from V and 5 bases from J, with 10 bases in between. CDR3 residues: CASSRDRTGELFF. The CDR3 coding sequence is TGTGCCAGCAGCCGCGACAGGACCGGGGAGCTGTTTTTT.

The chain links TRBV19 to TRBJ2-6; D is possibly TRBD2 (5 bases). The CDR3 contains 14 residues. Per the germline V gene, CDR1 is LNHDA and CDR2 is SQIVND (reference sequence). With 7 bases removed from V and 4 bases from J, the gap between germline ends came to 11 bases. The CDR3 sequence is CASTPGSGANVLTF. In DNA form, the CDR3 reads TGTGCCAGTACACCGGGATCCGGGGCCAACGTCCTGACTTTC.

J is TRBJ1-2 and V is TRBV7-2; D gene uncertain. CDR1 and CDR2 (germline): SGHTA, FQGNSA. The CDR3 is made up of 14 amino acids. V dropped 3 bases and J dropped 2 bases, with 10 bases sitting between them. CDR3 sequence reads: CASSFATTNYGYTF. The DNA of the CDR3 is TGTGCCAGCAGCTTTGCGACGACAAACTATGGCTACACCTTC.

The chain has TRBV18 and TRBJ1-4, with D possibly TRBD1 on 5 matching bases. Germline CDR1 reads KGHSH; CDR2 reads LQKENI. V lost 3 bases and J 7 bases, leaving 9 bases between the germline ends. The CDR3 totals 13 residues. This CDR3 is CASSPGLLEKLFF. The CDR3 region has the DNA TGTGCCAGCTCACCGGGACTACTTGAAAAACTGTTTTTT.

The chain couples TRBV5-1 to TRBJ2-1, with TRBD2 identical over 9 bases. This CDR3 region has 15 residues. The V segment lost 5 bases and the J segment 6 bases; nucleotides outside the gene matches: 9. The V gene's germline CDR1 is SGHRS and CDR2 YFSETQ. CDR3 sequence (DNA): TGCGCCAGCAGTAGGGTTCAGCGGGGGGCCAATGAGCAGTTCTTC. As protein: CASSRVQRGANEQFF.

V and J are TRBV5-6 and TRBJ2-3; no clear D gene. Between the trimmed V and J ends, which lost 0 bases and 2 bases, there was a span of 10 bases. Germline V gene data show CDR1 as SGHDT and CDR2 as YYEEEE. This CDR3 is 15 amino acids long. For the CDR3, the DNA is TGTGCCAGCAGCTTGGATAGCCTGATCACAGATACGCAGTATTTT. It encodes CASSLDSLITDTQYF. Filled out from reference TRBV5-6 and TRBJ2-3, the complete variable domain reads DAGVTQSPTHLIKTRGQQVTLRCSPKSGHDTVSWYQQALGQGPQFIFQYYEEEERQRGNFPDRFSGHQFPNYSSELNVNALLLGDSALYLCASSLDSLITDTQYFGPGTRLTVL.

J is TRBJ2-1 and V is TRBV27; D is perhaps TRBD2 (9 bases). Deletions cut 10 bases from V and 0 bases from J, with 22 bases between. This CDR3 spans 17 amino acids. Germline CDR1 is MNHEY and CDR2 is SMNVEV (reference sequence). The CDR3 is CANWQGASGNSYNEQFF. CDR3 bases: TGTGCCAACTGGCAGGGGGCTAGCGGGAACTCCTACAATGAGCAGTTCTTC.

The DNA of the CDR3 is TGTGCCAGCAGTGAGGCAGGGGGCTATGGCTACACCTTC. It codes for CASSEAGGYGYTF. The chain combines TRBV6-1 with TRBJ1-2, with 7 bases matching TRBD1. The ends lost 3 bases at V and 4 bases at J; junction bases unmatched: 2. From germline, CDR1 is MNHNS and CDR2 SASEGT. The CDR3 contains 13 residues.

The chain has TRBV2 and TRBJ2-1; 8 bases map to TRBD1. J gave up 9 bases and V 6 bases, and 4 bases lay outside the gene matches. Germline-derived CDR1 and CDR2 are SNHLY and FYNNEI. There are 12 residues in the CDR3. The CDR3 DNA follows: TGTGCCAGCAGCGTACAGGGGGGTGAGCAGTTCTTC. This gives the protein CASSVQGGEQFF.

This clone was recorded only once. This sequence joins TRBV5-1 and TRBJ2-1, with 7 bases fitting TRBD2. J gave up 0 bases and V 2 bases, and 5 bases lay outside the gene matches. The CDR3 has 16 residues. Germline values: CDR1 SGHRS, CDR2 YFSETQ. The CDR3 nucleotides are TGCGCCAGCAGCTTAATGGGAGGGAGCTCCTACAATGAGCAGTTCTTC. Protein product: CASSLMGGSSYNEQFF.

The chain employs TRBV28 and TRBJ2-7; D might be TRBD2 (5 bases). The CDR3 is 14 amino acids. Looked up from germline, CDR1 is MDHEN and CDR2 is SYDVKM. The V and J ends lost 5 bases and 2 bases respectively, with 13 bases between them. The CDR3 region is CASSLPGKPYEQYF. Written as DNA, the CDR3 is TGTGCCAGCAGTCTTCCGGGGAAGCCCTACGAGCAGTACTTC.

The chain recombines TRBV29-1 with TRBJ1-2, with TRBD1 matching over 11 bases. Germline V CDR1 and CDR2: SQVTM, ANQGSEA. Germline trimming cut 7 bases from V and 6 bases from J; bases unmatched to any gene: 10. The CDR3 spans 14 residues. CDR3 sequence reads: CSAGGTGGSNGYTF. The CDR3 bases are TGCAGCGCCGGAGGGACAGGGGGATCGAATGGCTACACCTTC. Looking up the rest from reference TRBV29-1 and TRBJ1-2 gives the full variable domain: SAVISQKPSRDICQRGTSLTIQCQVDSQVTMMFWYRQQPGQSLTLIATANQGSEATYESGFVIDKFPISRPNLTFSTLTVSNMSPEDSSIYLCSAGGTGGSNGYTFGSGTRLTVV.

The genes are TRBV6-2 or TRBV6-3 and TRBJ1-5; 12 bases align to TRBD1. With 5 bases clipped from V and 6 bases from J, the junction kept 8 bases outside the gene matches. The CDR3 covers 16 residues. CDR1 and CDR2 (germline): MNHEY, SVGEGT. The CDR3 coding sequence is TGTGCCAGCAGTGCGCGGGGACAGGGGGCTATTCAGCCCCAGCATTTT. This sequence encodes CASSARGQGAIQPQHF.

This chain connects TRBV5-1 to TRBJ1-4, with a tentative D call TRBD1 (5 bases). Germline CDR1 SGHRS, CDR2 YFSETQ. V was shortened by 0 bases and J by 8 bases, with 14 bases between the two germline ends. The CDR3 is 15 residues long. The CDR3 region has the DNA TGCGCCAGCAGCTTGGTAGGGTCAAGGGGAGAAAAACTGTTTTTT. Amino acids: CASSLVGSRGEKLFF.

The chain recombines TRBV20-1 with TRBJ1-5; D ambiguous. Between the trimmed V and J ends, which lost 3 bases and 4 bases, there was a span of 10 bases. Germline-derived CDR1 and CDR2 are DFQATT and SNEGSKA (reference sequence). This CDR3 contains 13 residues. The CDR3 protein is CSASDGVNQPQHF. CDR3 nucleotide sequence: TGCAGTGCTAGTGACGGGGTTAATCAGCCCCAGCATTTT.

The V call is TRBV12-3 or TRBV12-4, the J call TRBJ1-2; no firm D call. Trimming left V 5 bases short and J 3 bases short, with 10 bases between. The CDR3 loop spans 13 amino acids. In nucleotides, the CDR3 is TGTGCCAGCAGTAACGGGAGGGACTATGGCTACACCTTC. Protein: CASSNGRDYGYTF.

This clone was recorded only once. The gene calls are TRBV7-8 and TRBJ2-1; 9 bases align to TRBD2. This CDR3 spans 16 amino acids. Germline-derived CDR1 and CDR2 are SGHVS and FQNEAQ. The J segment lost 7 bases and the V segment lost 5 bases, leaving 12 bases of the junction unmatched. Written as DNA, the CDR3 is TGTGCCAGCAGCCCTCTCGGGCTAGCGGGAACTAATGAGCAGTTCTTC. As protein: CASSPLGLAGTNEQFF.

The J gene is TRBJ2-6, the V gene TRBV7-8; tentatively, D is TRBD1 (6 bases). CDR3 length equals 17 residues. V was cut by 6 bases and J by 1 base, with 16 bases left in between. Germline V gene data show CDR1 as SGHVS and CDR2 as FQNEAQ. The CDR3 DNA sequence: TGTGCCAGCAGTAACAGGGTGTTCGGGTCTGGGGCCAACGTCCTGACTTTC. The encoded protein is CASSNRVFGSGANVLTF.

This clone was seen only once. The chain uses TRBV19 and TRBJ1-2, with D uncertain. V shed 6 bases and J shed 1 base, with 15 bases lying between them. Germline V gene lookup returns CDR1 LNHDA and CDR2 SQIVND (reference sequence). This CDR3 is built from 15 residues. The CDR3 sequence: CASSPERTGNYGYTF. CDR3 nucleotides: TGTGCCAGTAGCCCTGAGCGGACCGGTAACTATGGCTACACCTTC.